The clone carrying this T cell receptor (beta chain) turned up a few times. Its specificity is unknown. V was pared by 5 bases and J by 5 bases, with 11 bases of the junction left unmatched. This CDR3 contains 16 residues. In germline, CDR1 is SEHNR, CDR2 FQNEAQ (reference sequence). TCRdb re-called the RT-PCR reads through MiXCR, storing one row per CDR3 protein. The sample consists of around 190,000 distinct CDR3 sequences, about an eighth of them appearing once. These data originate in a study of response to subunit inactivated influenza vaccine. Points from the study as a whole: Only a handful of new T cells, the authors suggested, are recruited with each seasonal influenza vaccination.

The sequencing used CD8+ T cells sorted from PBMCs, collected more than 4 days after vaccination. This receptor was taken from a man between 50 and 59 years old who received an inactivated influenza vaccine. This chain links TRBV7-9 with TRBJ2-5, with 10 bases matching TRBD2. The CDR3 reads CASSHGLAASGETQYF. CDR3 nucleotide sequence: TGTGCCAGCAGCCACGGACTAGCGGCAAGCGGGGAGACCCAGTACTTC. Combining the CDR3 with reference TRBV7-9 and TRBJ2-5 gives the whole variable domain DTGVSQNPRHKITKRGQNVTFRCDPISEHNRLYWYRQTLGQGPEFLTYFQNEAQLEKSRLLSDRFSAERPKGSFSTLEIQRTEQGDSAMYLCASSHGLAASGETQYFGPGTRLLVL.